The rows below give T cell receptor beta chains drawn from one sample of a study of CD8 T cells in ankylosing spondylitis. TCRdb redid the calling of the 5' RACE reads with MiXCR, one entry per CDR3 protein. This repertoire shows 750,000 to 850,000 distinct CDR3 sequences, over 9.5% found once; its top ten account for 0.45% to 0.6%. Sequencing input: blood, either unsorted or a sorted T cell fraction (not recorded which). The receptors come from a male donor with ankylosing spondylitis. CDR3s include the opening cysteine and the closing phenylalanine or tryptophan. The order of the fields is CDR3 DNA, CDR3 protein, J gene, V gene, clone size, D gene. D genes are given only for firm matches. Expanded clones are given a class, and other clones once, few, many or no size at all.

TGCAGTGCTATTCGGGGGAGCTCCTACGAGCAGTACTTC,CSAIRGSSYEQYF,TRBJ2-7,TRBV20-1,many,-
TGTGCCAGTAGTATCGGCGGGACTAGCGGATCTAGGGGCTACGAGCAGTACTTC,CASSIGGTSGSRGYEQYF,TRBJ2-7,TRBV19,few,TRBD2
TGTGCCAGCAGAGAGGGACAGGGGGCGATCGAGCAGTACTTC,CASREGQGAIEQYF,TRBJ2-7,TRBV12-3/TRBV12-4,many,TRBD1
TGTGCCAGCTCACCAGAGTTAGGACATCCCGAGCAGTACTTC,CASSPELGHPEQYF,TRBJ2-7,TRBV18,-,-
TGTGCCAGCAGTTACGAGGCCTTCACAGATACGCAGTATTTT,CASSYEAFTDTQYF,TRBJ2-3,TRBV6-5,-,-
TGTGCCAGCAGTCGCGGGTTTAACTATGGCTACACCTTC,CASSRGFNYGYTF,TRBJ1-2,TRBV6-4,few,-
TGTGCCTGGAGTCGGGTCAATTCACCCCTCCACTTT,CAWSRVNSPLHF,TRBJ1-6,TRBV30,few,-
TGTGCCAGCAGCCCAGGGATTTCGGGACAGGGGGTGATGGATGAGCAGTTCTTC,CASSPGISGQGVMDEQFF,TRBJ2-1,TRBV11-1,-,TRBD1
TGCGCCAGCAGAGGGGATGGATCAAATGAGCAGTTCTTC,CASRGDGSNEQFF,TRBJ2-1,TRBV5-1,-,-
TGTGCCAGCAGTTACTTTCTAGCGGGAGGGCCTAATGAGCAGTTCTTC,CASSYFLAGGPNEQFF,TRBJ2-1,TRBV6-2/TRBV6-3,-,TRBD2
TGTGCCAGCAGCCAGAGGGTTAGGGGAGTAGAGACCCAGTACTTC,CASSQRVRGVETQYF,TRBJ2-5,TRBV7-2,few,-
TGTGCCAGCAGCCAAGTAACGGGACAGGCTAATCAGCCCCAGCATTTT,CASSQVTGQANQPQHF,TRBJ1-5,TRBV4-2,-,TRBD1
TGTGCCACCAGTGATTCGCGGCAGGGGCAAGAGACCCAGTACTTC,CATSDSRQGQETQYF,TRBJ2-5,TRBV24-1,few,-
TGTGCCAGCAGCGGACAGGCGGGGGACGAGCAGTACTTC,CASSGQAGDEQYF,TRBJ2-7,TRBV12-3/TRBV12-4,few,-
TGTGCCAGCAGGACCGGGGGGTTCACAGATACGCAGTATTTT,CASRTGGFTDTQYF,TRBJ2-3,TRBV3-1,few,TRBD2
TGCGCCAGCAGCCCCGACGGTAGCGATGAGCAGTTCTTC,CASSPDGSDEQFF,TRBJ2-1,TRBV4-3,many,-
TGCGCCAGCAGCCCTGAGGTACAGGGGCGGGACTATGGCTACACCTTC,CASSPEVQGRDYGYTF,TRBJ1-2,TRBV5-1,-,TRBD1
TGTGCCAGCAGCTTCGGACAACAGGGACCTGAAGCTTTCTTT,CASSFGQQGPEAFF,TRBJ1-1,TRBV7-2,many,-
TGCAGTGCGGGGGAGGGTCTGGAGACCCAGTACTTC,CSAGEGLETQYF,TRBJ2-5,TRBV20-1,-,TRBD2
TGCAGTAAGGACCAGGAAAACATTCAGTACTTC,CSKDQENIQYF,TRBJ2-4,TRBV20-1,few,-
TGTGCCAGCAGCCCCGGGTGGGGTGAAAAACTGTTTTTT,CASSPGWGEKLFF,TRBJ1-4,TRBV12-3/TRBV12-4,few,-
TGCAGTGCCGGGCCGGGACGGGGAATGATGACAGCTTTCTTT,CSAGPGRGMMTAFF,TRBJ1-1,TRBV20-1,-,-
TGTGCCAGCAGTTTGGGCCGTACGGTGGCTTTCTTT,CASSLGRTVAFF,TRBJ1-1,TRBV12-3/TRBV12-4,-,-
TGCGCCAGCAGTTTAATGCCTGAAACGTACGAGCAGTACTTC,CASSLMPETYEQYF,TRBJ2-7,TRBV5-1,many,-
TGTGCCAGCAGCCAAGACCTCAGGGTCGGGGATACAGATACGCAGTATTTT,CASSQDLRVGDTDTQYF,TRBJ2-3,TRBV14,few,-
TGTGCCAGCAGCTTAATTAGCGCCAAAGAGACCCAGTACTTC,CASSLISAKETQYF,TRBJ2-5,TRBV11-2,many,-
TGCAGTGCTAGACCGATCCTCTCGGGACTCGATTACTTGACAGATACGCAGTATTTT,CSARPILSGLDYLTDTQYF,TRBJ2-3,TRBV20-1,-,-
TGCAGTGCTAGCAGTTCAGGGTTGGGAGGTCAGCCCCAGCATTTT,CSASSSGLGGQPQHF,TRBJ1-5,TRBV20-1,-,-
TGCAGCGCCCGGGACAACCTGAACACTGAAGCTTTCTTT,CSARDNLNTEAFF,TRBJ1-1,TRBV29-1,few,-
TGTGCCAGCAGCCGCGGACACGGACGCACAGATACGCAGTATTTT,CASSRGHGRTDTQYF,TRBJ2-3,TRBV7-9,-,-
TGTGCCAGCTCACCACCCGGACCTGTCCCCGAGCAGTACTTC,CASSPPGPVPEQYF,TRBJ2-7,TRBV18,-,-
TGTGCCAGCAGCCGCGGACAGAACTATGGCCACACCTTC,CASSRGQNYGHTF,TRBJ1-2,TRBV9,-,-
TGTGCCAGCAGTATAAGGGTAGCCAAAAACATTCAGTACTTC,CASSIRVAKNIQYF,TRBJ2-4,TRBV12-3/TRBV12-4,few,-
TGTGCCAGCAAGGTCTGGGCGGGAGGGGTCTCTGAAGCTTTCTTT,CASKVWAGGVSEAFF,TRBJ1-1,TRBV6-1,few,-
TGTGCCAGCAGCGCCGTAGGGGGAGAGCAGTACTTC,CASSAVGGEQYF,TRBJ2-7,TRBV5-4,few,-
TGCAGTGCTAGAGATATTACTAGCGGGAGTAAGAATGAGCAGTTCTTC,CSARDITSGSKNEQFF,TRBJ2-1,TRBV20-1,-,TRBD2
TGCGCCAGCAGCTTTCAGAGAGATACGCAGTATTTT,CASSFQRDTQYF,TRBJ2-3,TRBV5-1,-,-
TGTGCCAGCAGCAACTTGGGGGATTCACCCCTCCACTTT,CASSNLGDSPLHF,TRBJ1-6,TRBV5-6,-,-
TGTGCCAGCAGCTTAGAGTACAGGGGCGGAGATACGCAGTATTTT,CASSLEYRGGDTQYF,TRBJ2-3,TRBV7-6,few,TRBD1
TGCAGTGCTAGACCCAAGATTCGCTCGAACACTGAAGCTTTCTTT,CSARPKIRSNTEAFF,TRBJ1-1,TRBV20-1,-,-
TGTGCCAGCAGACGGGTACCCGGGGGCCGCACTGAAGCTTTCTTT,CASRRVPGGRTEAFF,TRBJ1-1,TRBV6-2/TRBV6-3,-,-
TGTGCCAGCAGCCCCAGGGCAGCGATCCAATATAGCAATCAGCCCCAGCATTTT,CASSPRAAIQYSNQPQHF,TRBJ1-5,TRBV4-2,many,-
TGTGCCAGCAGTTTATCGAGATTACCCGGAGGCGAGCAGTACTTC,CASSLSRLPGGEQYF,TRBJ2-7,TRBV27,few,-
TGTGCCAGCAGCTTTCGGGGGGGCAGGGATCAGCCCCAGCATTTT,CASSFRGGRDQPQHF,TRBJ1-5,TRBV7-8,few,-
TGCAGTGCGAGAAAGGAGGGGGGAAACTATGGCTACACCTTC,CSARKEGGNYGYTF,TRBJ1-2,TRBV20-1,-,-
TGCAGTGCTAGAAAAAGCAACACTGAAGCTTTCTTT,CSARKSNTEAFF,TRBJ1-1,TRBV20-1,few,-
TGCAGTGCTAGAAACCAACAGGGAGTAAGTGAAGCTTTCTTT,CSARNQQGVSEAFF,TRBJ1-1,TRBV20-1,many,-
TGTGCCAGCAGACTCCAGGCCCTGACACCGAATCAGCCCCAGCATTTT,CASRLQALTPNQPQHF,TRBJ1-5,TRBV27,many,-
TGCAGTGCTTCCCCTAGCGGGAAGAGACAGCAGTACTTC,CSASPSGKRQQYF,TRBJ2-7,TRBV20-1,-,TRBD2
TGTGCTAGCAGCCGTAGCGGGAGCGGAAAGACCCAGTACTTC,CASSRSGSGKTQYF,TRBJ2-5,TRBV7-7,-,TRBD2
TGTGCCAGCAGCTCCGGACAAGCGATTAATGAAAAACTGTTTTTT,CASSSGQAINEKLFF,TRBJ1-4,TRBV7-9,-,-